One and the same sample provided the 9 T cell receptor beta chains below, sequenced in a study of shared clonotypes between healthy human individuals. Profiling relied on immunoSEQ multiplex PCR, and the TCRdb table lists in-frame clones only, not all of them. The sample lists a few hundred thousand clones; roughly 97% were seen once. Material: naive CD4+ T cells sorted from blood. Subset here: CD45RA+ positively selected. Receptor source: a woman aged 25 to 39 in good health.

This chain connects TRBV28 to TRBJ2-4; D is possibly TRBD1 (5 bases). The germline V and J ends were trimmed by 7 bases and 0 bases, with 16 bases remaining between them. CDR3 length: 16 residues. CDR1 is MDHEN, CDR2 SYDVKM, per germline. CDR3 in amino acids: CASMTDQGIAKNIQYF. In nucleotides, the CDR3 is TGTGCCAGCATGACAGATCAGGGTATAGCCAAAAACATTCAGTACTTC.

The chain combines TRBV27 with TRBJ2-7, with 7 bases lining up with TRBD2. Germline CDR1 MNHEY, CDR2 SMNVEV (reference sequence). This CDR3 has 11 amino acids. Germline trimming cut 5 bases from V and 7 bases from J; bases unmatched to any gene: 2. CDR3 amino acids: CASSHGGEQYF. The CDR3 bases are TGTGCCAGCAGTCACGGGGGGGAGCAGTACTTC.

The chain uses TRBV28 and TRBJ1-3; possible D gene TRBD1, 6 bases. V lost 8 bases and J 0 bases, leaving 17 bases between the germline ends. Germline CDR1 and CDR2: MDHEN and SYDVKM. The CDR3 loop spans 16 amino acids. The CDR3 DNA sequence: TGTGCCAGCCGACCCCGGGACACATACTCTGGAAACACCATATATTTT. Protein: CASRPRDTYSGNTIYF. The full variable domain, with the rest looked up from reference TRBV28 and TRBJ1-3, is DVKVTQSSRYLVKRTGEKVFLECVQDMDHENMFWYRQDPGLGLRLIYFSYDVKMKEKGDIPEGYSVSREKKERFSLILESASTNQTSMYLCASRPRDTYSGNTIYFGEGSWLTVV.

V usage is TRBV4-1 and J usage is TRBJ2-3; D not certain. This CDR3 comprises 13 residues. V lost 0 bases to trimming and J lost 4 bases, with 5 bases between them. The germline gives CDR1 MGHRA, CDR2 YSYEKL. The CDR3 loop reads CASSQDGPDTQYF. The CDR3, as DNA: TGCGCCAGCAGCCAAGATGGACCAGATACGCAGTATTTT.

This clone was recorded once. The chain carries TRBV7-3 and TRBJ2-7; D assignment may be TRBD1 or TRBD2 (5 bases each). V gave up 5 bases and J gave up 2 bases, with 13 bases separating them. The germline V gene has CDR1 SGHTA and CDR2 FQGTGA. The length of the CDR3 is 14 residues. The CDR3 DNA sequence: TGTGCCAGCAGCCCTCGGGACGGTGCCTACGAGCAGTACTTC. It translates to CASSPRDGAYEQYF.

The genes are TRBV5-5 and TRBJ1-2; 7 bases map to TRBD1. The germline gives CDR1 SGHKS, CDR2 YYEKEE (reference sequence). The length of the CDR3 is 14 residues. The trim removed 0 bases at V and 5 bases at J, leaving 4 bases unmatched. Written as DNA, the CDR3 is TGTGCCAGCAGCTTGGGGGACAGCGCTTATGGCTACACCTTC. Protein product: CASSLGDSAYGYTF.

The CDR3 region is CASSHTELAANEQFF. The CDR3, as DNA: TGTGCCAGCAGCCATACAGAACTAGCGGCCAATGAGCAGTTCTTC. This chain uses TRBV11-1 with TRBJ2-1; the match to TRBD2 covers 8 bases. CDR3 size: 15 residues. V gave up 5 bases and J gave up 6 bases; unmatched junction bases: 9. CDR1 and CDR2 (germline): SGHAT, FQDESV (reference sequence).

This chain connects TRBV19 to TRBJ1-5, with D hard to call. The germline gives CDR1 LNHDA, CDR2 SQIVND (reference sequence). There are 13 residues in the CDR3. V lost 9 bases to trimming and J lost 5 bases, with 14 bases between them. DNA for the CDR3: TGTGCCAGCCGCGGGCGGGAAGATCAGCCCCAGCATTTT. Residues: CASRGREDQPQHF.

The CDR3 here is CASSLDGTLHQGAYEQYF. The CDR3 coding sequence is TGTGCCAGCAGCTTAGACGGGACGCTACACCAGGGCGCCTACGAGCAGTACTTC. The chain carries TRBV13 and TRBJ2-7, with D possibly being TRBD1 or TRBD2 (5 bases each). Trimming removed 1 base at V and 2 bases at J, with 21 bases between. In germline, CDR1 is PRHDT, CDR2 FYEKMQ (reference sequence). The CDR3 extends over 18 amino acids.